These 20 T cell receptor beta chains share one sample of origin, sequenced in a study of T cell repertoires in cytomegalovirus infection. TCRdb used MiXCR to reprocess the reads, holding one entry per CDR3 protein. In the table there are 310,000 or so distinct CDR3 sequences, 8% to 10% of which are singletons. Sequenced input: PBMCs. Source of these receptors: a human donor in good health (CMV status not recorded). Some clones in this sample may be carry-over from other donors' samples.

The sample holds a few counts of this clonotype. An end of the junction does not agree with germline; a read error may underlie this. The chain employs TRBV5-3 and TRBJ2-2; weak D call: TRBD2 (6 bases). TRBV5-3 is an open reading frame, and its role is uncertain. This CDR3 spans 15 amino acids. In DNA, the CDR3 is TGTGCCAGCAGCTCGGGACTCCTGAACACCGGGGAGCTGTTTTTT. It translates to CASSSGLLNTGELFF.

This clonotype was detected ten times or more. The rearrangement uses TRBV7-9 and TRBJ1-1, with a possible D match to TRBD1 (5 bases). This CDR3 is built from 15 residues. Germline CDR1 reads SEHNR; CDR2 reads FQNEAQ (reference sequence). Trimming took off 6 bases at V and 1 base at J, with 15 bases between the two ends. CDR3 protein: CASSTPGRENTEAFF. CDR3 DNA sequence: TGTGCCAGCAGTACGCCGGGACGGGAGAACACTGAAGCTTTCTTT.

This clonotype was picked up many times. The gene calls are TRBV7-9 and TRBJ2-3; tentatively, D is TRBD1 or TRBD2 (5 bases each). V was trimmed by 4 bases and J by 4 bases, leaving 12 bases between them. The germline V gene encodes CDR1 SEHNR and CDR2 FQNEAQ (reference sequence). CDR3 length: 14 residues. As DNA, the CDR3 is TGTGCCAGCAGCTGGGACGATGCCTCAGATACGCAGTATTTT. Its protein is CASSWDDASDTQYF.

This clonotype was detected many times. The CDR3 sequence is CASSVQTRGGSGANVLTF. CDR3 coding DNA: TGTGCCAGCAGCGTCCAAACCCGGGGGGGGAGTGGGGCCAACGTCCTGACTTTC. The rearrangement links TRBV9 to TRBJ2-6; 8 bases agree with TRBD2. The ends lost 2 bases at V and 3 bases at J; junction bases unmatched: 10. The length of the CDR3 is 18 residues. Looked up from germline, CDR1 is SGDLS and CDR2 is YYNGEE.

This clonotype was detected ten times or more. The rearrangement joins TRBV6-6 to TRBJ1-1; the D gene is possibly TRBD1 (5 bases). This CDR3 spans 16 amino acids. Between the trimmed V and J ends, which lost 2 bases and 3 bases, there was a span of 16 bases. CDR1 is MNHNY, CDR2 SVGAGI, per germline (reference sequence). CDR3 loop: CASSYPPGGGYTEAFF. In DNA, the CDR3 is TGTGCCAGCAGTTACCCTCCCGGGGGAGGGTACACTGAAGCTTTCTTT.

The table lists this clonotype with many counts. The gene calls are TRBV7-9 and TRBJ2-1; D is perhaps TRBD1 (5 bases). Trimming removed 1 base from V and 10 bases from J, with 5 bases in between. The V gene's germline CDR1 is SEHNR and CDR2 FQNEAQ (reference sequence). CDR3 length: 11 residues. The CDR3 protein is CASSLGQEQFF. CDR3 sequence (DNA): TGTGCCAGCAGCTTAGGACAGGAGCAGTTCTTC.

This clonotype showed up just once. A clone one base away is much larger, so this may be a read error. The chain links TRBV6-1 to TRBJ2-3, with 8 positions matching TRBD2. Germline trimming cut 8 bases from V and 7 bases from J; bases unmatched to any gene: 14. This CDR3 region has 15 residues. Germline CDR1 is MNHNS and CDR2 is SASEGT. DNA of the CDR3: TGTGCCAGCCGAGGTTGGCGGGGGGCCGCAAATACGCAGTATTTT. This sequence encodes CASRGWRGAANTQYF.

The table lists this clonotype with many counts. V and J are TRBV7-9 and TRBJ1-6; D ambiguous. Trimming left V 6 bases short and J 11 bases short, with 11 bases between. The CDR3 extends over 12 amino acids. Germline CDR1 is SEHNR and CDR2 is FQNEAQ (reference sequence). This CDR3 reads CASRAGRTPLHF. CDR3 nucleotides: TGTGCCAGCAGGGCCGGGAGGACACCCCTCCACTTT.

In this sample, this clonotype turned up many times. The gene calls are TRBV7-2 and TRBJ2-7; 10 bases agree with TRBD1. The CDR3 length is 14 residues. Losses at the gene ends were 6 bases for V and 5 bases for J; bases not matched to a gene: 7. The germline V gene has CDR1 SGHTA and CDR2 FQGNSA. DNA of the CDR3: TGTGCCAGCAGGCGACCCGGGACAGGGGACGAGCAGTACTTC. This encodes CASRRPGTGDEQYF.

A word on this clonotype: A much larger clone differs from this one at a single base, so this may be a read error. The chain couples TRBV3-1 to TRBJ2-1, with 8 positions matching TRBD1. The CDR3 contains 14 residues. The V gene's germline CDR1 is LGHDT and CDR2 YNNKEL (reference sequence). V lost 4 bases and J lost 2; bases outside the gene matches: 1. CDR3 amino acids: CASSPGGAYNEQFF. DNA for the CDR3: TGTGCCAGCAGCCCAGGGGGCGCCTACAATGAGCAGTTCTTC.

At least ten counts were recorded for this clonotype. This chain connects TRBV5-1 to TRBJ2-1; D is uncertain. Germline V CDR1 and CDR2: SGHRS, YFSETQ. The CDR3 runs to 12 residues. V dropped 4 bases and J dropped 10 bases, with 12 bases sitting between them. The CDR3 loop reads CASSTPDAEQFF. CDR3 coding DNA: TGCGCCAGCAGCACCCCTGATGCGGAGCAGTTCTTC. The full variable domain, rest sourced from reference TRBV5-1 and TRBJ2-1, is KAGVTQTPRYLIKTRGQQVTLSCSPISGHRSVSWYQQTPGQGLQFLFEYFSETQRNKGNFPGRFSGRQFSNSRSEMNVSTLELGDSALYLCASSTPDAEQFFGPGTRLTVL.

Many counts were recorded for this clonotype. The chain combines TRBV7-2 with TRBJ1-1, with D hard to call. This CDR3 is built from 16 residues. Trimming cost V 1 base and J 6 bases, with 18 bases left between them. Germline V gene data show CDR1 as SGHTA and CDR2 as FQGNSA. CDR3 DNA sequence: TGTGCCAGCAGCTTAGGGCGCGGTCCCGGGGAGGCTGAAGCTTTCTTT. Its protein is CASSLGRGPGEAEAFF.

This clonotype was detected ten times or more. The V gene is TRBV7-8, the J gene TRBJ1-3; D is unclear. Trimming took off 1 base at V and 1 base at J, with 5 bases between the two ends. This CDR3 region has 14 residues. The germline CDR1 and CDR2 sequences are SGHVS and FQNEAQ. The DNA for the CDR3 is TGTGCCAGCAGCTTAGGCATATCTGGAAACACCATATATTTT. This codes for CASSLGISGNTIYF.

This clonotype was observed at least ten times. The chain recombines TRBV19 with TRBJ1-5; TRBD1 might be the D (6 bases). The length of the CDR3 is 15 residues. CDR1 and CDR2 (germline): LNHDA, SQIVND (reference sequence). V was clipped by 9 bases and J by 3 bases, with 18 bases between them. The CDR3 reads CASNSVAGANQPQHF. The CDR3 DNA is TGTGCCAGCAACTCAGTAGCAGGGGCCAATCAGCCCCAGCATTTT.

In this sample, this clonotype turned up many times. The chain recombines TRBV4-1 with TRBJ1-2; D remains ambiguous. Germline CDR1 is MGHRA and CDR2 is YSYEKL. V lost 8 bases and J lost 3, with 16 bases in between. The CDR3 has 14 amino acids. CDR3 nucleotides: TGCGCCAGCCGCCCGGTCCTTTCTGACTATGGCTACACCTTC. This translates into CASRPVLSDYGYTF.

The sample holds many counts of this clonotype. The CDR3 nucleotides are TGTGCCAGCAGCAAATGGCAGGAGACCCAGTACTTC. Translating gives CASSKWQETQYF. The chain joins TRBV7-2 to TRBJ2-5; D is unresolved. CDR3 length: 12 residues. V lost 5 bases and J lost 5, with 9 bases in between. The germline V gene has CDR1 SGHTA and CDR2 FQGNSA.

The V gene is TRBV19, the J gene TRBJ2-1; 9 bases fit TRBD2. J was trimmed by 7 bases and V by 4 bases; bases with no gene match: 8. Germline-derived CDR1 and CDR2 are LNHDA and SQIVND (reference sequence). CDR3 size: 15 residues. The CDR3 DNA follows: TGTGCCAGTAGTACTTTGTCGGCGGGGGGGAATGAGCAGTTCTTC. Protein sequence: CASSTLSAGGNEQFF.

The V call is TRBV25-1, the J call TRBJ2-3; maybe TRBD2 (5 bases). The CDR3 totals 15 residues. Trimming removed 4 bases at V and 5 bases at J, with 16 bases between. From germline, CDR1 is MGHDK and CDR2 SYGVNS. As DNA, the CDR3 is TGTGCCAGCAGTGCCGGGAAGGACCTTGGAGATACGCAGTATTTT. It specifies CASSAGKDLGDTQYF.

This clonotype was seen a handful of times. The chain carries TRBV20-1 and TRBJ1-2, with 10 bases aligning to TRBD1. The V and J ends lost 1 base and 1 base, in that order; junction bases with no gene match: 6. Germline CDR1 and CDR2: DFQATT and SNEGSKA (reference sequence). The CDR3 has 16 residues. For the CDR3, the DNA is TGCAGTGCTAGAGCCACCGGGACAGGGGTTAACTATGGCTACACCTTC. This codes for CSARATGTGVNYGYTF.

In this sample, this clonotype turned up many times. A much more abundant neighbour one base away suggests this may be a read error. This chain uses TRBV5-5 with TRBJ2-3; D may be TRBD1 or TRBD2 (7 bases each). The germline V gene has CDR1 SGHKS and CDR2 YYEKEE (reference sequence). CDR3 length equals 15 residues. V lost 2 bases, J lost 2 bases, and 12 bases lay in between. The CDR3 loop reads CASSLAGQTTDTQYF. DNA for the CDR3: TGTGCCAGCAGCTTAGCGGGACAGACCACAGATACGCAGTATTTT.